The following is a T cell receptor beta chain sequence with its context. Antigen unknown. The record originates from a study of tumor-infiltrating lymphocytes in localized non-small cell lung cancer. Method: immunoSEQ multiplex PCR; TCRdb's copy keeps in-frame clones and lacks some. The repertoire consists of 13,000 or so clones, with 60% to 85% occurring once and the leading ten covering 4% to 5%. General study results and limits: Higher tumor T cell infiltration than in uninvolved lung was supported by TCRbeta sequencing. TCR sequencing covered a subset of patients with enough tissue. IM1 and IM2 tumors showed no difference in T-cell fraction.

CDR1 is SGHTA and CDR2 is FQGNSA in the germline V gene. This CDR3 comprises 14 residues. Deletions cut 4 bases from V and 5 bases from J, with 14 bases between. The V gene is TRBV7-2, the J gene TRBJ2-5; no definite D call. Sequencing input: lung tumor tissue. This receptor was identified in a human donor with non-small cell lung cancer. CDR3 DNA sequence: TGTGCCAGCAGCTCCTTTTCTGAGCAGGAGACCCAGTACTTC. Translated: CASSSFSEQETQYF.